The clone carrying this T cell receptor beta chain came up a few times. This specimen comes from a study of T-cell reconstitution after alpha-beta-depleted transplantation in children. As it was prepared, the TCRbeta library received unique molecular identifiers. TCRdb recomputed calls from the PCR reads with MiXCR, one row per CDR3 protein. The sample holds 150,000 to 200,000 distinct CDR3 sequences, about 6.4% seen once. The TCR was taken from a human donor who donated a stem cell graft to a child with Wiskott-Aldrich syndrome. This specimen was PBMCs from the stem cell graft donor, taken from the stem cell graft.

The CDR3 is CASRSGQTQETQYF. The CDR3, as DNA: TGCGCCAGCAGATCAGGACAGACTCAAGAGACCCAGTACTTC. The chain combines TRBV5-1 with TRBJ2-5; D is perhaps TRBD1 (6 bases). Trimming pared 5 bases from V and 2 bases from J, leaving 13 bases between. The CDR3 runs 14 residues. Germline V CDR1 and CDR2: SGHRS, YFSETQ.